The 17 T cell receptor beta chains presented below share a single source sample, sequenced in a study of blood T cell repertoires in COVID-19 (dated by TCRdb to 2020 to 2021). The receptor library was made with the immunoSEQ multiplex PCR assay. Drawn from immuneACCESS, this table holds only the in-frame rearrangements with V and J called that TCRdb kept. Clones are partly lost; checked studies trace under half to an unresolved V gene and leave the rest unexplained. This sample has about 270,000 clones in its table, and over 75% of those were observed once. The top ten hold 15% of the sample. The specimen was PBMCs or T cells enriched from blood (not recorded which). These receptors originate from a man aged 18 to 29 who had recovered from COVID-19.

The chain couples TRBV18 to TRBJ2-7; the match to TRBD2 covers 7 bases. V lost 3 bases and J lost 1; bases outside the gene matches: 3. Germline-derived CDR1 and CDR2 are KGHSH and LQKENI. The CDR3 length is 14 residues. CDR3 loop: CASSPRAGSYEQYF. The CDR3 nucleotides are TGTGCCAGCTCACCTCGAGCGGGATCCTACGAGCAGTACTTC.

CDR3: CASSEGGLSYEQYF. Written as DNA, the CDR3 is TGTGCCAGCAGTGAGGGGGGTCTTTCCTACGAGCAGTACTTC. The chain combines TRBV2 with TRBJ2-7; a weak D match, TRBD2 (6 bases). Germline-derived CDR1 and CDR2 are SNHLY and FYNNEI. The V end was cut by 3 bases, the J end by 1 base, with 10 bases between. The CDR3 consists of 14 residues.

This clone was seen at least ten times. CDR3 bases: TGCAGTGCTAGTACGGGGGAGGCCCAAGAGACCCAGTACTTC. Protein: CSASTGEAQETQYF. V usage is TRBV20-1 and J usage is TRBJ2-5; D possibly corresponds to TRBD2 (6 bases). V was clipped by 3 bases and J by 1 base, with 12 bases between them. CDR1 is DFQATT, CDR2 SNEGSKA, per germline (reference sequence). The CDR3 totals 14 residues.

This clone was seen a handful of times. The rearrangement joins TRBV5-1 to TRBJ1-1; TRBD1 might be the D (5 bases). Germline V gene sequence: CDR1 SGHRS, CDR2 YFSETQ. This CDR3 spans 14 amino acids. Trimming cost V 4 bases and J 2 bases, with 12 bases left between them. The CDR3 loop reads CASSPQGTNTEAFF. The CDR3 bases are TGCGCCAGCAGCCCCCAGGGAACTAACACTGAAGCTTTCTTT.

The chain combines TRBV11-2 with TRBJ2-1; D is possibly TRBD2 (5 bases). The length of the CDR3 is 15 residues. Deletions cut 5 bases from V and 6 bases from J, with 17 bases between. Germline V lookup: CDR1 SGHAT, CDR2 FQNNGV. CDR3 amino acids: CASSLGPLAGNEQFF. CDR3 coding DNA: TGTGCCAGCAGCCTCGGGCCCCTAGCAGGCAATGAGCAGTTCTTC.

The chain is built from TRBV16 and TRBJ2-5, with D possibly TRBD2 on 5 matching bases. Germline V gene data show CDR1 as KGHSY and CDR2 as FQNENV. This CDR3 region has 15 residues. Trimming removed 4 bases from V and 1 base from J, with 13 bases in between. The CDR3 DNA sequence: TGTGCCAGCAGCCCCCTACTAGAACCCCAAGAGACCCAGTACTTC. It encodes CASSPLLEPQETQYF.

The rearrangement uses TRBV13 and TRBJ1-6; D not resolved. CDR1 and CDR2 (germline): PRHDT, FYEKMQ (reference sequence). V was shortened by 2 bases and J by 9 bases, with 14 bases between the two germline ends. The CDR3 runs 15 residues. CDR3 region: CASSLRSGFASPLHF. CDR3 bases: TGTGCCAGCAGCTTACGTTCGGGGTTTGCTTCACCCCTCCACTTT.

This sequence joins TRBV5-6 and TRBJ2-2; no reliable D call. V dropped 1 base and J dropped 7 bases, with 8 bases sitting between them. CDR3 length equals 13 residues. Germline CDR1 SGHDT, CDR2 YYEEEE. In nucleotides, the CDR3 is TGTGCCAGCAGCTTGTTTATTTACGGGGAGCTGTTTTTT. This encodes CASSLFIYGELFF.

The chain joins TRBV30 to TRBJ2-5; 8 positions agree with TRBD1. CDR3 length: 12 amino acids. CDR1 and CDR2 (germline): GTSNPN, SVGIG (reference sequence). After removal of 3 bases from V and 4 bases from J, the junction contained 1 base not matched to a gene. CDR3 amino acids: CAWSGTGETQYF. As DNA, the CDR3 is TGTGCCTGGAGCGGGACAGGAGAGACCCAGTACTTC.

The V call is TRBV27, the J call TRBJ2-5; possible D gene TRBD2, 7 bases. The V gene's germline CDR1 is MNHEY and CDR2 SMNVEV (reference sequence). This CDR3 spans 16 amino acids. Trimming cost V 5 bases and J 5 bases, with 21 bases left between them. The CDR3 is CASSLYRGGESETQYF. CDR3 in DNA: TGTGCCAGCAGTCTATATAGGGGGGGAGAATCGGAGACCCAGTACTTC.

This chain uses TRBV30 with TRBJ2-7; D possibly corresponds to TRBD1 (5 bases). V lost 1 base and J lost 6, with 13 bases in between. Looked up from germline, CDR1 is GTSNPN and CDR2 is SVGIG (reference sequence). There are 13 residues in the CDR3. The CDR3 here is CAWSEGRVGEQYF. As DNA, the CDR3 is TGTGCCTGGAGTGAGGGCAGGGTGGGCGAGCAGTACTTC.

This clone was observed a single time. The rearrangement links TRBV6-1 to TRBJ2-7, with 10 bases matching TRBD1. Looked up from germline, CDR1 is MNHNS and CDR2 is SASEGT. The CDR3 extends over 15 amino acids. Trimming cost V 2 bases and J 4 bases; bases outside gene matches: 5. The CDR3 loop reads CASSEPGQGWYEQYF. CDR3 nucleotide sequence: TGTGCCAGCAGTGAACCGGGACAGGGGTGGTACGAGCAGTACTTC.

The chain uses TRBV5-5 and TRBJ1-1; 7 positions agree with TRBD1. The CDR3 length is 16 residues. Germline loops: CDR1 SGHKS, CDR2 YYEKEE (reference sequence). V lost 3 bases and J lost 5; bases outside the gene matches: 13. The CDR3 sequence is CASSYGAGTARTEAFF. CDR3 sequence (DNA): TGTGCCAGCAGCTACGGAGCCGGGACAGCCAGGACTGAAGCTTTCTTT.

The rearrangement links TRBV2 to TRBJ1-2, with TRBD1 identical over 8 bases. J lost 7 bases, V lost 0 bases, and 10 bases had no gene match. The CDR3 runs to 16 residues. Germline V gives CDR1 SNHLY, CDR2 FYNNEI. CDR3 sequence (DNA): TGTGCCAGCAGTGAAGCCGCGATCCGGACAGGGACTGGCTACACCTTC. Translated, it gives CASSEAAIRTGTGYTF.

The V call is TRBV5-1, the J call TRBJ1-2; tentatively, D is TRBD1 (5 bases). In germline, CDR1 is SGHRS, CDR2 YFSETQ. CDR3 size: 14 residues. Trimming shortened V by 1 base and J by 8 bases, and 15 bases separated the two germline ends. DNA for the CDR3: TGCGCCAGCAGCTTGCAGGGTGAGGAGGGAGGCTACACCTTC. Translated: CASSLQGEEGGYTF.

V is TRBV6-5 and J is TRBJ2-1; D is perhaps TRBD2 (5 bases). V was shortened by 1 base and J by 8 bases, with 9 bases between the two germline ends. The CDR3 has 13 amino acids. Germline loops: CDR1 MNHEY, CDR2 SVGAGI. CDR3 bases: TGTGCCAGCAGTTACTGGCTAGCCGATGAGCAGTTCTTC. The encoded protein is CASSYWLADEQFF.

The chain recombines TRBV21-1 with TRBJ1-1; TRBD1, as called in the table, went unchecked against the DNA. TRBV21-1 is described as a pseudogene. This CDR3 has 15 residues. The CDR3 DNA sequence: TGTGCCAGCAGCAAAGTGGGCAATTTGAACACTGAAGCTTTCTTT. It specifies CASSKVGNLNTEAFF.